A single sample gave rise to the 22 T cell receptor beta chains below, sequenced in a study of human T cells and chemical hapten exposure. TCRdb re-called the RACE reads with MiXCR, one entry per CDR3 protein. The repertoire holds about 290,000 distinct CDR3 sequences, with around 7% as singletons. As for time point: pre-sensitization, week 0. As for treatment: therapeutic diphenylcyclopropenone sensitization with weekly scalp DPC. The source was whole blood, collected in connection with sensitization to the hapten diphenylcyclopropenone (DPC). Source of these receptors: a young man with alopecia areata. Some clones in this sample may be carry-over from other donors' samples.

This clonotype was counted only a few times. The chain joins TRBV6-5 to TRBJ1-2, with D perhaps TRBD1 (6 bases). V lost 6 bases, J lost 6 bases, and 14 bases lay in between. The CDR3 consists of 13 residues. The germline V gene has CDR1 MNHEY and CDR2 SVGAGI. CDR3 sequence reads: CASSLGGGDGYTF. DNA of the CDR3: TGTGCCAGCAGCCTGGGCGGGGGCGATGGCTACACCTTC.

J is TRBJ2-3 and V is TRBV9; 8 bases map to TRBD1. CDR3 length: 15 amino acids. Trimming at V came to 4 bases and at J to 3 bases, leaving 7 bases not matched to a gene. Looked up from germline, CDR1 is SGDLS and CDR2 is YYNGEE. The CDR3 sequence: CASSPWTGRTDTQYF. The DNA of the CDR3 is TGTGCCAGCAGCCCATGGACAGGGAGAACAGATACGCAGTATTTT.

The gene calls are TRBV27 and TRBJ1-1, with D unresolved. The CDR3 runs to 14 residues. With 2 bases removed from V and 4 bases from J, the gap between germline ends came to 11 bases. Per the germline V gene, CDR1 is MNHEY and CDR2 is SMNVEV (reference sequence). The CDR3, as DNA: TGTGCCAGCAGTTTAACCTTTGAGGGCACTGAAGCTTTCTTT. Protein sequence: CASSLTFEGTEAFF.

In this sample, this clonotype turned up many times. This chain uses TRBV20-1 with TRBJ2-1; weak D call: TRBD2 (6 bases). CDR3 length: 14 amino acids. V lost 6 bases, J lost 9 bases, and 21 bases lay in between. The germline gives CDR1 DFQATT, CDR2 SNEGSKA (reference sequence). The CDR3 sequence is CSAFVLTSSVEQFF. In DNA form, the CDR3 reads TGCAGTGCGTTCGTTTTAACTAGCTCAGTTGAGCAGTTCTTC.

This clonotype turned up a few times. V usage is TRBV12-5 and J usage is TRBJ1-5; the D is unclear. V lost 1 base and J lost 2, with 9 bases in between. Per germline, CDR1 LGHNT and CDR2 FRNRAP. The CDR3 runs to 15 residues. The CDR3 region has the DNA TGTGCTAGTGGTTTGGAAAGTTCGGGCAATCAGCCCCAGCATTTT. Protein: CASGLESSGNQPQHF.

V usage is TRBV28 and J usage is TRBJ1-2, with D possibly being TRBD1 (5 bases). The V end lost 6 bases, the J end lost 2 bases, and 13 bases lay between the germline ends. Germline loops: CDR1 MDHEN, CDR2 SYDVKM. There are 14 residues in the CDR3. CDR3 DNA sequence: TGTGCCAGCAGACCCCACGGGGCAAACTATGGCTACACCTTC. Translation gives CASRPHGANYGYTF.

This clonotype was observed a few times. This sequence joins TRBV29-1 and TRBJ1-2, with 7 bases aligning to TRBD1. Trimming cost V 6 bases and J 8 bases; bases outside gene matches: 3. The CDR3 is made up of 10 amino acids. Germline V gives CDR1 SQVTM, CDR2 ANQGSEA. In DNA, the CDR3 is TGCAGCGTCGAGACAGGGGGCTACACCTTC. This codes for CSVETGGYTF.

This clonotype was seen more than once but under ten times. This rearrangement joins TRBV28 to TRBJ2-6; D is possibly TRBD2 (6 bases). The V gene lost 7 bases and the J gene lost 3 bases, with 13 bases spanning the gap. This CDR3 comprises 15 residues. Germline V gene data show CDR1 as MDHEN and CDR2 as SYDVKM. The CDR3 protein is CASTSGTYGANVLTF. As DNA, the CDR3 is TGTGCCAGCACCTCCGGGACTTATGGGGCCAACGTCCTGACTTTC.

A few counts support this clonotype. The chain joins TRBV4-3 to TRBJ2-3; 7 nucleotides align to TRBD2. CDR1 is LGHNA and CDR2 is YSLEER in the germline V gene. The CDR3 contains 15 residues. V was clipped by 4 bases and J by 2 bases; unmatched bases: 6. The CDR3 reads CASSRLADLTDTQYF. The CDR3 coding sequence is TGCGCCAGCAGCCGGCTAGCGGACCTCACAGATACGCAGTATTTT.

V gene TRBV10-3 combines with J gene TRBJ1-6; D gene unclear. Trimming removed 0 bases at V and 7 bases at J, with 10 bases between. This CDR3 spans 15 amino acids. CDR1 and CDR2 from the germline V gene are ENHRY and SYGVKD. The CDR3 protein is CAISESLEENSPLHF. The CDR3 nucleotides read TGTGCCATCAGTGAGTCCTTGGAAGAGAATTCACCCCTCCACTTT.

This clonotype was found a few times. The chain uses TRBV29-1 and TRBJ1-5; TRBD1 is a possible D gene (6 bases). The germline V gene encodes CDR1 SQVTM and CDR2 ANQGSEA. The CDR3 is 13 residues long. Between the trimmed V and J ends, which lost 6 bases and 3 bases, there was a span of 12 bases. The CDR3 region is CSVLDRNNQPQHF. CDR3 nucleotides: TGCAGCGTGCTCGACAGGAACAATCAGCCCCAGCATTTT. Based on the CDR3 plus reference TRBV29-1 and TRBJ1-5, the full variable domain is SAVISQKPSRDICQRGTSLTIQCQVDSQVTMMFWYRQQPGQSLTLIATANQGSEATYESGFVIDKFPISRPNLTFSTLTVSNMSPEDSSIYLCSVLDRNNQPQHFGDGTRLSIL.

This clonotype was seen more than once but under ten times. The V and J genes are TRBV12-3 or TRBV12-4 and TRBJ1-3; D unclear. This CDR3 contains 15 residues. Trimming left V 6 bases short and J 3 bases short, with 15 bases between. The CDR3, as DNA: TGTGCCAGCAGCTACTGGTCCCTCGGTGGAAACACCATATATTTT. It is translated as CASSYWSLGGNTIYF.

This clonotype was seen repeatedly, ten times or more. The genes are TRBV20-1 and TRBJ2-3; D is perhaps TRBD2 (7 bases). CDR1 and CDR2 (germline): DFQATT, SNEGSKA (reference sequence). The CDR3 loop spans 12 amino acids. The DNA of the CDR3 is TGCAGACCGGGGGGCCTCGCAGATACGCAGTATTTT. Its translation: CRPGGLADTQYF.

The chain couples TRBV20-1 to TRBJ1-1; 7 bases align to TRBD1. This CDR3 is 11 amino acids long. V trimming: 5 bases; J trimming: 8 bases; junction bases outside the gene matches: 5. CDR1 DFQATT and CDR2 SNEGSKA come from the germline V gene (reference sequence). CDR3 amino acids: CSAGNRGEAFF. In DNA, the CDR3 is TGCAGTGCTGGGAACAGGGGAGAAGCTTTCTTT.

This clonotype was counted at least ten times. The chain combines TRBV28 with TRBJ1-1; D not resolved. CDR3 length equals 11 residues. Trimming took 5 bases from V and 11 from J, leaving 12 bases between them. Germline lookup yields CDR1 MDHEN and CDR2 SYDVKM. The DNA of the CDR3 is TGTGCCAGCAGTACCGGTCTAGGGGCTTTCTTT. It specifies CASSTGLGAFF.

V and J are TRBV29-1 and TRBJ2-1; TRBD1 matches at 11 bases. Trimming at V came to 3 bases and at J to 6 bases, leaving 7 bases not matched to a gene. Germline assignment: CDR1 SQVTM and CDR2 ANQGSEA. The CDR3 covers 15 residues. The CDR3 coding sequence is TGCAGCGTTGATGGACAGGGGGCGGAAGCCAATGAGCAGTTCTTC. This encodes CSVDGQGAEANEQFF.

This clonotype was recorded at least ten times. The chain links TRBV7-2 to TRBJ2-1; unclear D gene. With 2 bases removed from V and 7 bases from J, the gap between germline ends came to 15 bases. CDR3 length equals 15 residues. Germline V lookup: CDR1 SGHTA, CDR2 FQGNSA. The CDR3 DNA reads TGTGCCAGCAGCTTACACCCAGGTAGTAAGAATGAGCAGTTCTTC. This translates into CASSLHPGSKNEQFF.

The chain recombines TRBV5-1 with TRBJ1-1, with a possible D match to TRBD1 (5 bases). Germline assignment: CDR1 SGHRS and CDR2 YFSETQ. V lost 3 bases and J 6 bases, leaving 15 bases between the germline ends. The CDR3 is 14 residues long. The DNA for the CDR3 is TGCGCCAGCAGCTCGACACGTTGGGGCCCTGAAGCTTTCTTT. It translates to CASSSTRWGPEAFF.

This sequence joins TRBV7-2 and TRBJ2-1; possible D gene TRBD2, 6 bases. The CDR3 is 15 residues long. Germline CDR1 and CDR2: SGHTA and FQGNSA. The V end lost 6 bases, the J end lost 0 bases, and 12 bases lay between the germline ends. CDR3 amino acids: CASSPQAGSYNEQFF. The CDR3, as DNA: TGTGCCAGCAGTCCCCAAGCGGGCTCCTACAATGAGCAGTTCTTC.

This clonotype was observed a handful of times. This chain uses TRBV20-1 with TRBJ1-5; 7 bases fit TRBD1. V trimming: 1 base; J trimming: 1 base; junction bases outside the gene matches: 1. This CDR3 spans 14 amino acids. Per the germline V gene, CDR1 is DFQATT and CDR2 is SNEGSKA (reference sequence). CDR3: CSARGGQSNQPQHF. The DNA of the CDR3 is TGCAGTGCTAGAGGGGGACAGAGCAATCAGCCCCAGCATTTT.

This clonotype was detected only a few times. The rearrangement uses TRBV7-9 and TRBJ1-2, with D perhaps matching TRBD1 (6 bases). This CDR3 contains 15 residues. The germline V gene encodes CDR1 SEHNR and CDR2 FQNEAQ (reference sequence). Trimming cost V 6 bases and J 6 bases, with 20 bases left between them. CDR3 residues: CASSISITGKDGYTF. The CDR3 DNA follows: TGTGCCAGCAGTATTAGCATAACAGGGAAGGATGGCTACACCTTC.

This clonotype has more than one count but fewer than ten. The chain's CDR3 is CASKIDSHYGYTF. CDR3 DNA: TGTGCCAGCAAAATTGACAGCCACTATGGCTACACCTTC. The chain carries TRBV28 and TRBJ1-2, with D tentatively TRBD1 (5 bases). Looked up from germline, CDR1 is MDHEN and CDR2 is SYDVKM. This CDR3 is 13 amino acids long. V lost 7 bases and J 3 bases, leaving 12 bases between the germline ends.